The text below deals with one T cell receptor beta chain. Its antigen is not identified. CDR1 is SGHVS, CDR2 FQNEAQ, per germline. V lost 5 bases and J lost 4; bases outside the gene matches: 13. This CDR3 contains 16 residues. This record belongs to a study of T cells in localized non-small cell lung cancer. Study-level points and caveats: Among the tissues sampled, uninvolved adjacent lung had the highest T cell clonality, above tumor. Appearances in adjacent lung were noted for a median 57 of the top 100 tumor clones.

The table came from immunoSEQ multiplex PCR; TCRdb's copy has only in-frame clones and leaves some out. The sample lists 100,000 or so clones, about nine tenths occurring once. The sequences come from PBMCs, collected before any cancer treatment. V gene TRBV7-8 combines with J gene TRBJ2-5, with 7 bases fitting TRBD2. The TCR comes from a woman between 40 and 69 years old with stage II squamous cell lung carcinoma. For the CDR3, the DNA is TGTGCCAGCAGCCTGTCGAGGACTAGAGGCGGAGAGACCCAGTACTTC. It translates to CASSLSRTRGGETQYF. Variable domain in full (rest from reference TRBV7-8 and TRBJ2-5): GAGVSQSPRYKVAKRGQDVALRCDPISGHVSLFWYQQALGQGPEFLTYFQNEAQLDKSGLPSDRFFAERPEGSVSTLKIQRTQQEDSAVYLCASSLSRTRGGETQYFGPGTRLLVL.